The 17 T cell receptor beta chains below come from one sample, sequenced in a study of beta chain features in type 1 diabetes. What was sequenced were expressed TCRB transcripts, since all of the isolated RNA had been reverse transcribed. This table comes from immunoSEQ multiplex PCR, and its TCRdb copy is limited to in-frame clones, with some not included. The sample lists a few hundred thousand clones, over 25% occurring once. Sequenced: naive CD4+ T cells from blood. These receptors were taken from a man aged 18 to 29 in good health.

The chain combines TRBV10-3 with TRBJ2-1; 7 nucleotides match TRBD2. Trimming cost V 1 base and J 0 bases; bases outside gene matches: 3. The CDR3 extends over 16 amino acids. From germline, CDR1 is ENHRY and CDR2 SYGVKD. CDR3 loop: CAISEWGGSSYNEQFF. DNA of the CDR3: TGTGCCATCAGTGAGTGGGGGGGGAGCTCCTACAATGAGCAGTTCTTC.

The gene calls are TRBV4-2 and TRBJ2-5; TRBD2 agrees at 9 bases. The CDR3 is 18 residues long. Trimming at V came to 1 base and at J to 3 bases, leaving 12 bases not matched to a gene. Germline V gene lookup returns CDR1 LGHNA and CDR2 YNFKEQ. CDR3 residues: CASSQARALAGGKETQYF. The CDR3 nucleotides are TGTGCCAGCAGCCAAGCCCGAGCACTAGCGGGTGGAAAAGAGACCCAGTACTTC.

The J gene is TRBJ2-5, the V gene TRBV7-9, with 11 bases matching TRBD2. Germline values: CDR1 SEHNR, CDR2 FQNEAQ (reference sequence). There are 15 residues in the CDR3. J was trimmed by 2 bases and V by 4 bases; bases with no gene match: 3. The CDR3 DNA reads TGTGCCAGCAGCTCGGGACTAGCGGTTCAAGAGACCCAGTACTTC. Amino acids: CASSSGLAVQETQYF.

Comment on this clone: Other DNA sequences in the sample encode the same CDR3. The chain combines TRBV29-1 with TRBJ2-5; 10 positions agree with TRBD1. Germline loops: CDR1 SQVTM, CDR2 ANQGSEA. The CDR3 consists of 14 residues. The ends lost 3 bases at V and 2 bases at J; junction bases unmatched: 3. The DNA of the CDR3 is TGCAGCGTTGACTGGACAGGGGGTCAAGAGACCCAGTACTTC. Amino acid sequence: CSVDWTGGQETQYF.

This clone was picked up a small number of times. This chain connects TRBV4-3 to TRBJ2-5; 10 nucleotides match TRBD2. J was trimmed by 5 bases and V by 0 bases; bases with no gene match: 12. Germline assignment: CDR1 LGHNA and CDR2 YSLEER. This CDR3 comprises 18 residues. The CDR3 loop reads CASSQDLRSGRAGETQYF. CDR3 nucleotide sequence: TGCGCCAGCAGCCAAGATCTAAGGAGCGGGAGGGCCGGTGAGACCCAGTACTTC.

This clone was detected a few times. The chain recombines TRBV28 with TRBJ2-7; 13 bases are shared with TRBD2. V was pared by 8 bases and J by 5 bases, with 9 bases of the junction left unmatched. CDR3 length equals 15 residues. Germline CDR1 and CDR2: MDHEN and SYDVKM. The CDR3 reads CASGQGTSGTHEQYF. CDR3 coding DNA: TGTGCCAGCGGGCAAGGGACTAGCGGGACCCACGAGCAGTACTTC.

This clone was seen more than once but under ten times. The chain recombines TRBV7-8 with TRBJ2-1; weak D call: TRBD2 (6 bases). V lost 7 bases and J lost 4, with 11 bases in between. From germline, CDR1 is SGHVS and CDR2 FQNEAQ. This CDR3 region has 13 residues. This chain's CDR3 is CASTASDYNEQFF. CDR3 nucleotide sequence: TGTGCCAGCACGGCTAGCGATTACAATGAGCAGTTCTTC. Full variable domain (rest looked up from reference TRBV7-8 and TRBJ2-1): GAGVSQSPRYKVAKRGQDVALRCDPISGHVSLFWYQQALGQGPEFLTYFQNEAQLDKSGLPSDRFFAERPEGSVSTLKIQRTQQEDSAVYLCASTASDYNEQFFGPGTRLTVL.

V usage is TRBV7-2 and J usage is TRBJ1-2; 7 bases fit TRBD1. The CDR3 has 12 amino acids. The germline gives CDR1 SGHTA, CDR2 FQGNSA. V shed 5 bases and J 7 bases; nucleotides not matched to a gene: 4. The CDR3 spells CASSADRVGYTF. The CDR3 nucleotides read TGTGCCAGCAGCGCAGACAGGGTTGGCTACACCTTC.

The chain is built from TRBV29-1 and TRBJ2-7, with D tentatively TRBD2 (7 bases). CDR1 SQVTM and CDR2 ANQGSEA come from the germline V gene. CDR3 length equals 12 residues. Trimming took off 4 bases at V and 4 bases at J, with 11 bases between the two ends. The DNA for the CDR3 is TGCAGCGTTGTAAAGGGGGGGTACGAGCAGTACTTC. Amino acids: CSVVKGGYEQYF.

The CDR3 coding sequence is TGTGCCAGCAGTGAGGTAGGAGCAGGGAGCTACGAGCAGTACTTC. Its translation: CASSEVGAGSYEQYF. The chain couples TRBV25-1 to TRBJ2-7; D possibly uses TRBD1 or TRBD2 (5 bases each). The CDR3 consists of 15 residues. From germline, CDR1 is MGHDK and CDR2 SYGVNS. V dropped 3 bases and J dropped 3 bases, with 15 bases sitting between them.

This chain connects TRBV4-1 to TRBJ1-1, with 10 bases lining up with TRBD1. Germline CDR1 is MGHRA and CDR2 is YSYEKL. With 4 bases clipped from V and 5 bases from J, the junction kept 4 bases outside the gene matches. This CDR3 region has 14 residues. The CDR3 loop reads CASSRPGQGTEAFF. In DNA form, the CDR3 reads TGCGCCAGCAGCCGACCGGGACAGGGGACTGAAGCTTTCTTT.

Only a few counts were recorded for this clone. Other DNA sequences within the sample encode an identical CDR3. V is TRBV7-2 and J is TRBJ2-5; D gene uncertain. The CDR3 is 12 residues long. CDR1 and CDR2 (germline): SGHTA, FQGNSA. The V end lost 0 bases, the J end lost 4 bases, and 3 bases lay between the germline ends. CDR3 DNA sequence: TGTGCCAGCAGCTTAGCTGGAGAGACCCAGTACTTC. Its translation is CASSLAGETQYF. Variable domain in full (rest from reference TRBV7-2 and TRBJ2-5): GAGVSQSPSNKVTEKGKDVELRCDPISGHTALYWYRQSLGQGLEFLIYFQGNSAPDKSGLPSDRFSAERTGGSVSTLTIQRTQQEDSAVYLCASSLAGETQYFGPGTRLLVL.

The table lists this clone with a count of one. The V call is TRBV11-2, the J call TRBJ2-1; 9 positions match TRBD2. In germline, CDR1 is SGHAT, CDR2 FQNNGV. V shed 5 bases, J shed 1 base, and the junction held 6 bases outside the gene matches. The CDR3 spans 16 residues. CDR3 residues: CASSLRSGRSYNEQFF. The CDR3 bases are TGTGCCAGCAGCCTTAGGAGCGGGAGGTCCTACAATGAGCAGTTCTTC.

This clone was counted once. The chain couples TRBV18 to TRBJ2-2; 8 positions match TRBD1. This CDR3 comprises 16 residues. Trimming removed 2 bases from V and 4 bases from J; junction bases left unmatched: 6. Per the germline V gene, CDR1 is KGHSH and CDR2 is LQKENI. The CDR3 region is CASSPGTQGGTGELFF. Written as DNA, the CDR3 is TGTGCCAGCTCACCAGGAACACAGGGGGGCACCGGGGAGCTGTTTTTT. The full variable domain, rest sourced from reference TRBV18 and TRBJ2-2, is NAGVMQNPRHLVRRRGQEARLRCSPMKGHSHVYWYRQLPEEGLKFMVYLQKENIIDESGMPKERFSAEFPKEGPSILRIQQVVRGDSAAYFCASSPGTQGGTGELFFGEGSRLTVL.

The chain employs TRBV30 and TRBJ1-1; D possibly corresponds to TRBD1 (6 bases). V dropped 3 bases and J dropped 7 bases, with 12 bases sitting between them. CDR1 GTSNPN and CDR2 SVGIG come from the germline V gene (reference sequence). The CDR3 has 12 amino acids. CDR3 amino acids: CAWSLQGGEAFF. The DNA of the CDR3 is TGTGCCTGGAGCCTACAGGGAGGTGAAGCTTTCTTT.

This clone occurred a few times. This chain uses TRBV5-4 with TRBJ2-1; D possibly corresponds to TRBD2 (6 bases). CDR1 and CDR2 (germline): SGHNT, YYREEE (reference sequence). The CDR3 sequence is 16 residues long. V was trimmed by 4 bases and J by 0 bases, leaving 14 bases between them. Here the CDR3 reads CASSRASAISYNEQFF. For the CDR3, the DNA is TGTGCCAGCAGCAGGGCTAGCGCCATCTCCTACAATGAGCAGTTCTTC.

This chain uses TRBV30 with TRBJ1-3; perhaps TRBD1 as D (6 bases). Germline V gives CDR1 GTSNPN, CDR2 SVGIG (reference sequence). Trimming removed 2 bases from V and 4 bases from J, with 12 bases in between. The CDR3 length is 14 residues. The CDR3 loop reads CAWSPGTTGNTIYF. CDR3 nucleotide sequence: TGTGCCTGGAGTCCCGGGACAACAGGAAACACCATATATTTT.